This T cell receptor (beta chain) was obtained from a study of blood T cell repertoires in COVID-19. The wider study: Acute and convalescent COVID-19 specimens originated in the United States, Italy and Spain. Nucleic acid was either cDNA or gDNA, and it came from T cells, B-cell-depleted T cells, or PBMCs.

Sequencing was performed with immunoSEQ multiplex PCR; in TCRdb, only in-frame clones are kept and a portion is missing. The sample holds roughly 150,000 clones, just under 85% seen once. The CDR3 runs to 14 residues. Trimming removed 5 bases from V and 4 bases from J, with 9 bases in between. CDR1 and CDR2 (germline): SEHNR, FQNEAQ (reference sequence). This chain uses TRBV7-9 with TRBJ1-6, with D possibly TRBD1 on 5 matching bases. Source material: peripheral blood. The source of this sequence is a woman at least 80 years old with COVID-19, enrolled during active disease. CDR3: CASSIGTYNSPLHF. CDR3 DNA: TGTGCCAGCAGCATCGGGACTTATAATTCACCCCTCCACTTT.